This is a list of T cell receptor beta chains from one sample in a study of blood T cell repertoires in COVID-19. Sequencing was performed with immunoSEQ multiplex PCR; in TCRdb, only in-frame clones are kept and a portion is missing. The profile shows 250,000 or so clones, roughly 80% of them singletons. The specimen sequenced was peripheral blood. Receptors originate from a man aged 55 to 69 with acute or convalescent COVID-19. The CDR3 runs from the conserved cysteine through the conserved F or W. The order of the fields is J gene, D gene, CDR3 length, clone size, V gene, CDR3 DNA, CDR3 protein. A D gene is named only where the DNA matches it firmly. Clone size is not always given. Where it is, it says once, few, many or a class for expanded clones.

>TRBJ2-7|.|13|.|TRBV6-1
TGTGCCAGCAGTGAAATGACAAACTACGAGCAGTACTTC
CASSEMTNYEQYF
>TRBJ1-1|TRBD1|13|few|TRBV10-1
TGCGCCAGCAGGGCTGACAGGGGCGCTGAAGCTTTCTTT
CASRADRGAEAFF
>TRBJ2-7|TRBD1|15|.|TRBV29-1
TGCAGCGTCGGGGGCCTTACCGGGACAGGGGTTGAGCAGTACTTC
CSVGGLTGTGVEQYF
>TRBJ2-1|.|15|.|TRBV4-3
TGCGCCAGCAGCCAACCCTCCGGCGGGGTAAATGAGCAGTTCTTC
CASSQPSGGVNEQFF
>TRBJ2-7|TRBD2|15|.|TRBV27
TGTGCCAGCTCACGACTAGCGGGAGCGACCTACGAGCAGTACTTC
CASSRLAGATYEQYF
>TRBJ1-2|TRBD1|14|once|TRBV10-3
TGTGCCATCAGTGAGTCGACAGGGTACTATGGCTACACCTTC
CAISESTGYYGYTF
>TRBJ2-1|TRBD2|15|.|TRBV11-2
TGTGCCAGCAGCTCCCTAGCGGGGGACTACAATGAGCAGTTCTTC
CASSSLAGDYNEQFF
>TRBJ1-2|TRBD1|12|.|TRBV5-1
TGCGCCAGCAGCTCGGACAGGGTTGGCTACACCTTC
CASSSDRVGYTF
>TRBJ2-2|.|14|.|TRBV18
TGTGCCAGCTCACCAAACAGGGCAACCGGGGAGCTGTTTTTT
CASSPNRATGELFF
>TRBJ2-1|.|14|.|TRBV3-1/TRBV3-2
TGTGCCAGCAGCCAAACAGGGATGGACAATGAGCAGTTCTTC
CASSQTGMDNEQFF
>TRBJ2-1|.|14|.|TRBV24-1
TGTGCCACCAGCGCAGGGGATTTGGGTAATGAGCAGTTCTTC
CATSAGDLGNEQFF
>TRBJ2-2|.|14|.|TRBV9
TGTGCCAGCAGCGTCTCCGGGAACACCGGGGAGCTGTTTTTT
CASSVSGNTGELFF
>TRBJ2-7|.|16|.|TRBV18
TGTGCCAGCTCACCACCGTCATCCGGGAGAAGATACGAGCAGTACTTC
CASSPPSSGRRYEQYF
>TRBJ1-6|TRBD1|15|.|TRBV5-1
TGCGCCAGCAGCCGAGGGACAGGGGAACAATCACCCCTCCACTTT
CASSRGTGEQSPLHF
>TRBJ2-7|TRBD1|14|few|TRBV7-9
TGTGCCAGCAGCCCGGACAGGGGTTACTACGAGCAGTACTTC
CASSPDRGYYEQYF
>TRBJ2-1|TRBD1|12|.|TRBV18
TGTGCCAGCTCACCCCCAGGGGGTGAGCAGTTCTTC
CASSPPGGEQFF
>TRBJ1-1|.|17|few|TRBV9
TGTGCCAGCAGCGTTTCCCCGTCGGGGGGGTTTAGGACTGAAGCTTTCTTT
CASSVSPSGGFRTEAFF
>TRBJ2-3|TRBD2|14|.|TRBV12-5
TGTGCTAGTGGCCCGGGGGGGAGTTCGGATACGCAGTATTTT
CASGPGGSSDTQYF
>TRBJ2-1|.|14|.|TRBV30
TGTGCCTGGTCCAATCGGGGGGCAGGCAATGAGCAGTTCTTC
CAWSNRGAGNEQFF
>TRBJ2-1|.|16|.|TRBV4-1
TGCGCCAGCAGCCAAGGGTGGGGGCGTTCCTACAATGAGCAGTTCTTC
CASSQGWGRSYNEQFF
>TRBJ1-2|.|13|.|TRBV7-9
TGTGCCAGCAGCCACGGGGAGAACTATGGCTACACCTTC
CASSHGENYGYTF
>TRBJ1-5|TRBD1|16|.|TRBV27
TGTGCCAGCAGCCCGGGACAGGGGTTTAGCAATCAGCCCCAGCATTTT
CASSPGQGFSNQPQHF
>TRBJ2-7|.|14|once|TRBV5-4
TGTGCCAGCAGCCGGAGCGGGCCAACCTACGAGCAGTACTTC
CASSRSGPTYEQYF
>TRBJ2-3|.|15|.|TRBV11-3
TGTGCCAGCAGCTCCGGACAGTTTAGCACAGATACGCAGTATTTT
CASSSGQFSTDTQYF
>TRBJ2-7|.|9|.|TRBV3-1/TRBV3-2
TGTGCCAGGCGTTACGAGCAGTACTTC
CARRYEQYF
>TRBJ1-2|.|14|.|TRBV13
TGTGCCAGCAGCATAAGACAGGTCGGGTATGGCTACACCTTC
CASSIRQVGYGYTF
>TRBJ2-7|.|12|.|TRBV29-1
TGCAGCGTTGAAGGGGGGCCCAGCGAGCAGTACTTC
CSVEGGPSEQYF
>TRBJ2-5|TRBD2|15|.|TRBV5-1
TGCGCCAGCAGCCCACTCGGGACTAGCGAAGAGACCCAGTACTTC
CASSPLGTSEETQYF
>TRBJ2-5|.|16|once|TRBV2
TGTGCCAGCAGTGAAAGGGCAGGGGTAGGGCAAGAGACCCAGTACTTC
CASSERAGVGQETQYF
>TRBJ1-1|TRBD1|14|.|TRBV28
TGTGCCAGCAGGGGACAGGGGCCAGTTCGCGAAGCTTTCTTT
CASRGQGPVREAFF
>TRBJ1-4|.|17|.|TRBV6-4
TGTGCCAGCATAACACCGGGTCCATCTCCAACTAATGAAAAACTGTTTTTT
CASITPGPSPTNEKLFF
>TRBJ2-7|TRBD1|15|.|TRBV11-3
TGTGCCAGCAGCCCCGGGACAGGTTATCCCTACGAGCAGTACTTC
CASSPGTGYPYEQYF
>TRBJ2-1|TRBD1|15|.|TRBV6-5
TGTGCCAGCAGTTGGGGGACAGGGGGCTACAATGAGCAGTTCTTC
CASSWGTGGYNEQFF
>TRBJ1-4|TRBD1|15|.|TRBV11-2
TGTGCCAGCAGCCAGACAGGGCCAACTAATGAAAAACTGTTTTTT
CASSQTGPTNEKLFF
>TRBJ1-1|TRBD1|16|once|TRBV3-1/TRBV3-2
TGTGCCAGCAGCCAAGACTCGGACAGGGGGCGATTGGGAGCTTTCTTT
CASSQDSDRGRLGAFF
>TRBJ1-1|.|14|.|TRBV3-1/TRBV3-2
TGTGCCAGCAGCCAACAGGTGCAGAACACTGAAGCTTTCTTT
CASSQQVQNTEAFF
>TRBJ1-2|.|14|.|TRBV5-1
TGCGCCAGCACAGGGTCTGGGCTTAGCTATGGCTACACCTTC
CASTGSGLSYGYTF
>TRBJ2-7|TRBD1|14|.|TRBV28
TGTGCCAGCAGCGGACAGGGGAGCTCCTACGAGCAGTACTTC
CASSGQGSSYEQYF
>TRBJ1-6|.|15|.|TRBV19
TGTGCCAGTAGTATAGATCCCGAAGGGAGCTCACCCCTCCACTTT
CASSIDPEGSSPLHF
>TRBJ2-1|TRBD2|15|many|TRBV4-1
TGCGCCAGCAGCGAAGGACTAGCGGGAAACAATGAGCAGTTCTTC
CASSEGLAGNNEQFF
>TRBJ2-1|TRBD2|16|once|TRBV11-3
TGTGCCAGCAGCCCTGGGGCAGCGGGAGGGTACAATGAGCAGTTCTTC
CASSPGAAGGYNEQFF
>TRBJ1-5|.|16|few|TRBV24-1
TGTGCCACCAGTGATTTGGCAGGACAGCTAAATCAGCCCCAGCATTTT
CATSDLAGQLNQPQHF
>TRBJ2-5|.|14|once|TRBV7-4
TGTGCCAGCAGCTTGGGGGACTTGAAAGAGACCCAGTACTTC
CASSLGDLKETQYF
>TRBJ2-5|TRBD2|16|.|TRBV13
TGTGCCAGCAGCTTAGGGTCTAGCGGGAGGGGGGAGACCCAGTACTTC
CASSLGSSGRGETQYF
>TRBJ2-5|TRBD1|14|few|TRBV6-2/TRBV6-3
TGTGCCAGCAGTTTTGGGACAGCCCAAGAGACCCAGTACTTC
CASSFGTAQETQYF
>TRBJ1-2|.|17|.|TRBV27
TGTGCCAGCAGTTTATCGGTCCAGGGTGCGGTTAACTATGGCTACACCTTC
CASSLSVQGAVNYGYTF
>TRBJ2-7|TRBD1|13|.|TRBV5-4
TGTGCCAGCAGTCTAAGACAGGGCTACGAGCAGTACTTC
CASSLRQGYEQYF